Listed below are T cell receptor beta chains from one sample, sequenced in a study of T cells in Graves' hyperthyroidism and ophthalmopathy. TCRdb re-derived calls from the multiplex PCR reads in MiXCR, one entry per CDR3 protein. The sample has 550,000 to 700,000 distinct CDR3 sequences; roughly 50% are singletons. The source material was peripheral blood or thyroid tissue (not recorded which). The receptor source for this set is an adult woman with Graves' disease, either hyperthyroidism or ophthalmopathy (not recorded which). The CDR3 runs from the conserved cysteine through the conserved F or W. A D gene is named only where the DNA matches it firmly.

D	V	J	CDR3
.	TRBV6-5	TRBJ2-5	CASSPRDTQETQYF
.	TRBV5-1	TRBJ2-7	CASSTNPVEGPEQYF
.	TRBV9	TRBJ1-1	CASSVGGRVNAEAFF
TRBD1	TRBV11-2	TRBJ2-5	CASSLVPGQGQAETQYF
.	TRBV6-6	TRBJ2-5	CAILQETQYF
TRBD1	TRBV3-1	TRBJ1-6	CASSRQGENSPLHF
.	TRBV18	TRBJ1-2	CASSPDRDSYTF
.	TRBV5-1	TRBJ2-7	CASSLGQGEMSYEQYF
.	TRBV28	TRBJ1-1	CASSFGRGVSTEAFF
.	TRBV20-1	TRBJ1-5	CSASHVGAQPQHF
TRBD1	TRBV19	TRBJ2-2	CASSIWTGWWTGELFF
TRBD1	TRBV4-1	TRBJ1-6	CASSQEAGTGLSTLHF
.	TRBV6-5	TRBJ2-6	CASSYRFSGANVLTF
TRBD1	TRBV7-8	TRBJ1-5	CASSLARGTGGGGNQPQHF
.	TRBV5-6	TRBJ1-1	CASSLGWGGGLMNAFF
TRBD2	TRBV20-1	TRBJ2-7	CSAVPSGLYEQYF
.	TRBV11-2	TRBJ1-2	CASSLDPAGGGGYTF
.	TRBV29-1	TRBJ2-5	CSVDPGQETQYF
.	TRBV7-6	TRBJ1-2	CASNLGYGYTF
.	TRBV15	TRBJ1-5	CATSSLDTTDNQPQHF
.	TRBV2	TRBJ1-3	CAIYHRTHSGNTTYF
.	TRBV29-1	TRBJ1-5	CSWGGSDQPQHF
.	TRBV5-1	TRBJ2-6	CASSLKSGEAGANVLTF
.	TRBV5-1	TRBJ1-5	CASPSVWGNQPQHF
.	TRBV19	TRBJ1-1	CASSRGYSEAFF
TRBD1	TRBV19	TRBJ2-6	CASTTRGYSGANVLTF
TRBD2	TRBV7-3	TRBJ2-1	CASSSGLAGSNEQFF
TRBD1	TRBV4-2	TRBJ1-3	CASSSTGARNTIYF
TRBD2	TRBV7-8	TRBJ2-7	CASRPRGAGVRELYF
.	TRBV7-3	TRBJ1-3	CASSLMEGFGNTIYF
TRBD1	TRBV15	TRBJ1-6	CATSEDRGYNSPLHF
TRBD2	TRBV9	TRBJ2-3	CASGMGGKVDTQYF
.	TRBV7-9	TRBJ2-2	CASSQRGKDNEQFF
TRBD2	TRBV5-1	TRBJ2-7	CASSSGLARYEQYF
TRBD1	TRBV2	TRBJ1-1	CARSFDRANTEAFF
.	TRBV10-3	TRBJ1-6	CAIREGTDHNSPLHF
.	TRBV12-3/TRBV12-4	TRBJ1-5	CASSLAARDQPQHF
.	TRBV29-1	TRBJ2-5	CSVGQETQYF
.	TRBV7-9	TRBJ1-4	CASSPLGRVGEKLFF
.	TRBV9	TRBJ1-2	CASSVGKGLDGYTF
TRBD1	TRBV6-5	TRBJ1-2	CASSYQGQGRGYTF
TRBD1	TRBV10-3	TRBJ1-1	CANRQGALAFF
TRBD2	TRBV5-1	TRBJ2-7	CASSLGEGYEQYF
.	TRBV9	TRBJ1-1	CASSVAGSTEAFF
.	TRBV5-1	TRBJ2-5	CASRRARGLAQYF
.	TRBV7-2	TRBJ1-6	CASSGVNYNSPLHF